This TCR beta chain is from a study of CD8 T cells in ankylosing spondylitis. One entry per CDR3 protein, called by TCRdb with MiXCR from the 5' RACE reads. Among 200,000 to 300,000 distinct CDR3 sequences listed, 20% to 30% were seen once. Trimming removed 4 bases from V and 6 bases from J; junction bases left unmatched: 4. The CDR3 is 14 amino acids. In germline, CDR1 is SGDLS, CDR2 YYNGEE. This clonotype was observed at least ten times. This sequence originates from a male donor with ankylosing spondylitis or in good health (not recorded which). The specimen sequenced was blood, either unsorted or a sorted T cell fraction (not recorded which). The chain recombines TRBV9 with TRBJ1-6; 7 bases fit TRBD1. CDR3 sequence: CASSFRDSNSPLHF. CDR3 coding DNA: TGTGCCAGCAGCTTCAGGGACAGTAATTCACCCCTCCACTTT.